Shown below are 3 T cell receptor beta chains from a single sample sequenced in a study of T cells in Graves' hyperthyroidism and ophthalmopathy. From RNA transcripts, TCR beta CDR3 regions were amplified. The HTBI primer set drove a first-round RT-PCR of the TCR CDR3. Each CDR3 protein gets one entry after TCRdb re-called the multiplex PCR reads with MiXCR. The sample holds about 840,000 distinct CDR3 sequences, 38% seen once. Sample: blood. These receptors came from a man aged 18 to 30 with Graves' hyperthyroidism.

This clonotype was observed many times. The chain recombines TRBV10-2 with TRBJ1-1; D is unclear. This CDR3 spans 12 amino acids. Germline-derived CDR1 and CDR2 are WSHSY and SAAADI. Deletions cut 7 bases from V and 4 bases from J, with 10 bases between. The CDR3 reads CASTGVGTEAFF. Here the CDR3 DNA reads TGCGCCAGCACCGGCGTTGGCACTGAAGCTTTCTTT.

This clonotype was seen only a few times. The chain has TRBV5-1 and TRBJ1-6; D perhaps matches TRBD1 (6 bases). The CDR3 extends over 15 amino acids. Trimming pared 5 bases from V and 10 bases from J, leaving 19 bases between. Germline loops: CDR1 SGHRS, CDR2 YFSETQ. CDR3 sequence: CASRDEVPGESPLHF. In DNA, the CDR3 is TGCGCCAGCAGGGATGAGGTGCCAGGGGAATCACCCCTCCACTTT.

This chain uses TRBV15 with TRBJ2-6; 9 bases agree with TRBD2. The V segment lost 5 bases and the J segment 11 bases; nucleotides outside the gene matches: 4. The CDR3 has 13 amino acids. Looked up from germline, CDR1 is LNHNV and CDR2 is YYDKDF (reference sequence). CDR3 sequence: CATSPSGAYVLTF. The CDR3 DNA sequence: TGTGCCACCAGCCCTAGCGGGGCTTACGTCCTGACTTTC. The complete variable domain, with remaining parts taken from reference TRBV15 and TRBJ2-6, reads DAMVIQNPRYQVTQFGKPVTLSCSQTLNHNVMYWYQQKSSQAPKLLFHYYDKDFNNEADTPDNFQSRRPNTSFCFLDIRSPGLGDTAMYLCATSPSGAYVLTFGAGSRLTVL.